This is a list of T cell receptor beta chains from one sample in a study of shared clonotypes between healthy human individuals. Clones were sequenced by immunoSEQ multiplex PCR, and TCRdb holds only the in-frame ones, with some missing. There are approximately 2.5 million clones in the sample; around nine tenths occur only once, and around 0.15% lies in the top ten. What was sequenced was naive CD4+ T cells sorted from blood. These TCRs come from a man younger than 30 in good health. Each CDR3 is given with its conserved first and last residue. The D gene is left open where the match is weak. Size is stated for part of the rows, as once, few or many counts, or as a class when the clone is expanded.

abundance	d_gene	j_gene	v_gene	CDR3nt	CDR3aa
-	-	TRBJ2-3	TRBV29-1	TGCAGCGTTCGAGGGGTAGTGACAGATACGCAGTATTTT	CSVRGVVTDTQYF
-	TRBD1	TRBJ2-7	TRBV5-4	TGTGCCAGCAGCCGGGACAGTTACGAGCAGTACTTC	CASSRDSYEQYF
-	-	TRBJ2-7	TRBV2	TGTGCCAGCAGTGCCTGGGGTTACGAGCAGTACTTC	CASSAWGYEQYF
once	-	TRBJ2-7	TRBV6-1	TGTGCCAGCAGGAGGGACGGAACCTACGAGCAGTACTTC	CASRRDGTYEQYF
-	TRBD2	TRBJ2-5	TRBV12-5	TGTGCTAGTGGTTTGGTATTAGCGGGGGGGCGGAAGACCCAGTACTTC	CASGLVLAGGRKTQYF
-	-	TRBJ1-6	TRBV27	TGTGCCAGCAGTTTGAGTTTGACCTCACCCCTCCACTTT	CASSLSLTSPLHF
-	-	TRBJ2-5	TRBV19	TGTGCCAGTAGTATGGAAGGGCTAGCGATCCAAGAGACCCAGTACTTC	CASSMEGLAIQETQYF
-	TRBD1	TRBJ1-1	TRBV28	TGTGCCAGCAGTTTAGGGACAGGGTTGGGCAAGGAAGCTTTCTTT	CASSLGTGLGKEAFF
-	TRBD1	TRBJ2-1	TRBV5-4	TGTGCCAGCAGCGCCACCCCCCCGGGACAGGGGTTTGGGTTGCAGTTCTTC	CASSATPPGQGFGLQFF
-	TRBD1	TRBJ1-5	TRBV30	TGTGCCTGGAGTTTGCCTTTCGGACAGGGGCGCAATCAGCCCCAGCATTTT	CAWSLPFGQGRNQPQHF
-	-	TRBJ2-7	TRBV19	TGTGCCAGTAGTATCCAGGTACCGTTATCCTACGAGCAGTACTTC	CASSIQVPLSYEQYF
-	TRBD1	TRBJ1-5	TRBV19	TGTGCCAGTAGTATACTCGGACAGGGTGGCAATCAGCCCCAGCATTTT	CASSILGQGGNQPQHF
-	-	TRBJ2-3	TRBV5-1	TGCGCCAGCAGCTTGGTGGAGGGCTCCGATACGCAGTATTTT	CASSLVEGSDTQYF